The clone carrying this T cell receptor (beta chain) was picked up a small number of times. The CDR3 consists of 16 residues. The V gene lost 5 bases and the J gene lost 1 base, with 17 bases spanning the gap. Germline CDR1 is SEHNR and CDR2 is FQNEAQ (reference sequence). The data originate from a study of human T cells and chemical hapten exposure. TCRdb re-called the RACE reads with MiXCR, one entry per CDR3 protein. The sample has 80,000 to 100,000 distinct CDR3 sequences; roughly a quarter are singletons. Described time point: patch test 3, about 24 weeks after DPC sensitization. Treatment: therapeutic diphenylcyclopropenone sensitization with weekly scalp DPC.

The receptor was isolated from a man aged 40-49 years with alopecia areata. Some clones in this sample may be carry-over from other donors' samples. The input for sequencing was whole blood, taken in connection with sensitization to the hapten diphenylcyclopropenone (DPC). V and J are TRBV7-9 and TRBJ1-1, with D perhaps matching TRBD1 (5 bases). CDR3: CASSPKPSGQNTEAFF. For the CDR3, the DNA is TGTGCCAGCAGCCCGAAACCTTCAGGGCAGAACACTGAAGCTTTCTTT.